This TCR beta chain was captured in a study of neurological immune-mediated disorders. Overall study findings and caveats: No CDR3 amino acid sequences were shared by expanded clones across subjects, suggesting private repertoires in all groups.

TCRdb re-analysed the 5' RACE reads in MiXCR, keeping a single row per CDR3 protein. The sample has approximately 87,000 distinct CDR3 sequences, 13% to 15% seen once. Germline V gene sequence: CDR1 DFQATT, CDR2 SNEGSKA (reference sequence). This CDR3 spans 17 amino acids. The V end was cut by 0 bases, the J end by 1 base, with 17 bases between. The table lists this clonotype with a few counts. The antigen remains unidentified. Maryland, USA blood bank volunteers served as healthy controls. The sequence came from a woman aged 45-59 years in good health. Sequencing input: PBMCs. J is TRBJ2-3 and V is TRBV20-1, with D maybe TRBD2 (7 bases). DNA of the CDR3: TGCAGTGCTAGAGATCCTAGGGGGGGTTGGGGCACAGATACGCAGTATTTT. It translates to CSARDPRGGWGTDTQYF.